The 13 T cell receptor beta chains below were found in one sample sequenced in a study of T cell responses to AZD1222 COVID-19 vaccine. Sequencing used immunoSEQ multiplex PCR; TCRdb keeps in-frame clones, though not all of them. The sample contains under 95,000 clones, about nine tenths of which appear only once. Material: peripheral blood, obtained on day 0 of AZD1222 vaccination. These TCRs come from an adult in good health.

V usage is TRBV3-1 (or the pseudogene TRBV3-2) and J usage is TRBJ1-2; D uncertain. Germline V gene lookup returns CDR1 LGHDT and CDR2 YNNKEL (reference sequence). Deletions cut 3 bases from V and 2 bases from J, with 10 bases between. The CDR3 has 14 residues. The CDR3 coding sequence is TGTGCCAGCAGCCAGCACAGCAAAAACTATGGCTACACCTTC. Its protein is CASSQHSKNYGYTF.

The CDR3, as DNA: TGTGCCAGCAGTAACCGGACTAGCGGGAGTGATGAGCAGTTCTTC. It is translated as CASSNRTSGSDEQFF. This chain links TRBV6-4 with TRBJ2-1; TRBD2 agrees at 13 bases. This CDR3 is 15 amino acids long. Germline CDR1 MRHNA, CDR2 SNTAGT. With V trimmed by 5 bases and J by 8 bases, 6 bases remained unmatched.

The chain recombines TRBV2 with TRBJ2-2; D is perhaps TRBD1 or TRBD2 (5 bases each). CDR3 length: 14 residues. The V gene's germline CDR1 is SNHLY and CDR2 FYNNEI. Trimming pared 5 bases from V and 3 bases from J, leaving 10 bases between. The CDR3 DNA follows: TGTGCCAGCAGTAGGGACGGGGACACCGGGGAGCTGTTTTTT. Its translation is CASSRDGDTGELFF.

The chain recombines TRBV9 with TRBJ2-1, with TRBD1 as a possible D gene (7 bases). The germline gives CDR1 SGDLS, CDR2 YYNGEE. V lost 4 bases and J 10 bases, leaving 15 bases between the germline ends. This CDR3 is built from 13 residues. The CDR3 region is CASSQGGGGEQFF. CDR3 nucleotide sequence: TGTGCCAGCAGCCAGGGGGGTGGCGGGGAGCAGTTCTTC.

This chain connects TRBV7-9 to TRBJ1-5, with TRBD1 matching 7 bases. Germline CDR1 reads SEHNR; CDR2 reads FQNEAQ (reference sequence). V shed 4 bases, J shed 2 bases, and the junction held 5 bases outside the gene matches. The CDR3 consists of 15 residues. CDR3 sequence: CASSSDRDRNQPQHF. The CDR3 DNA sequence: TGTGCCAGCAGCTCAGACAGGGATCGCAATCAGCCCCAGCATTTT.

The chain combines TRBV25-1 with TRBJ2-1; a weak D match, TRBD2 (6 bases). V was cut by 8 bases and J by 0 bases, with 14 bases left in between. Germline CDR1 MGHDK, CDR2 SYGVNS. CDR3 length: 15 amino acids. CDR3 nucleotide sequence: TGTGCCAGCCGAGGCGGGGTCAGCTCCTACAATGAGCAGTTCTTC. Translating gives CASRGGVSSYNEQFF.

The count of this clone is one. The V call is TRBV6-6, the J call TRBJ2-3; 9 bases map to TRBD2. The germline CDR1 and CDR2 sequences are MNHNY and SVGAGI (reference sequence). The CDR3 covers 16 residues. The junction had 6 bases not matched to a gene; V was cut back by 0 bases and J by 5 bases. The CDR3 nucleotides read TGTGCCAGCAGTTACTCTTTTAGCGGGGGTGGAGATACGCAGTATTTT. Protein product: CASSYSFSGGGDTQYF.

The DNA of the CDR3 is TGTGCCAGCAGTGCAGACTGGGGCTCCTACGAGCAGTACTTC. This gives the protein CASSADWGSYEQYF. The J gene is TRBJ2-7, the V gene TRBV2, with D unresolved. Germline V CDR1 and CDR2: SNHLY, FYNNEI. This CDR3 spans 14 amino acids. The V end was cut by 4 bases, the J end by 0 bases, with 10 bases between.

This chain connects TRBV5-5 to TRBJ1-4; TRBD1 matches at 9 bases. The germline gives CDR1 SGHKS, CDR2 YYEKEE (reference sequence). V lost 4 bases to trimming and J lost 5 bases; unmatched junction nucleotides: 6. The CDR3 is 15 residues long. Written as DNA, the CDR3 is TGTGCCAGCAGCATTAGACAGGGGGTCAATGAAAAACTGTTTTTT. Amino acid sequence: CASSIRQGVNEKLFF.

The CDR3 loop is CSATDRVADTQYF. CDR3 DNA sequence: TGCAGTGCTACTGACAGGGTGGCAGATACGCAGTATTTT. This sequence joins TRBV20-1 and TRBJ2-3, with TRBD1 matching over 7 bases. Germline-derived CDR1 and CDR2 are DFQATT and SNEGSKA (reference sequence). The trim removed 4 bases at V and 4 bases at J, leaving 5 bases unmatched. This CDR3 has 13 residues.

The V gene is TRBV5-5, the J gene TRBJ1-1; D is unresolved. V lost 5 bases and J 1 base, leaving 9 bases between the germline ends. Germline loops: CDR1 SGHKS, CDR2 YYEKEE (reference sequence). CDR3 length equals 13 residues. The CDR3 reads CASRGPGNTEAFF. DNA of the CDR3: TGTGCCAGCAGGGGTCCCGGGAACACTGAAGCTTTCTTT.

CDR3 loop: CASSPRSGQSSYEQYF. DNA for the CDR3: TGTGCCAGCAGCCCCCGTAGCGGGCAGAGCTCCTACGAGCAGTACTTC. The V gene is TRBV11-2, the J gene TRBJ2-7; 7 bases match TRBD2. The length of the CDR3 is 16 residues. Germline loops: CDR1 SGHAT, CDR2 FQNNGV. With V trimmed by 5 bases and J by 0 bases, 10 bases remained unmatched.

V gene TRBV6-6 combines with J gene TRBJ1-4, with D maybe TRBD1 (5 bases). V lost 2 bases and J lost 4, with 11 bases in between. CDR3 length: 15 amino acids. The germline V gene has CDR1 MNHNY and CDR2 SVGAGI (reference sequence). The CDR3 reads CASSYVGVDNEKLFF. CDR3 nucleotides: TGTGCCAGCAGTTACGTGGGGGTGGATAATGAAAAACTGTTTTTT.